Each of the 18 T cell receptor beta chains below was sequenced from the same sample in a study of T-cell memory formation after mild COVID-19. TCRdb reprocessed the 5' RACE reads with MiXCR, giving one entry per CDR3 protein. The sample shows around 390,000 distinct CDR3 sequences, about 17% of them seen only once. What was sequenced was PBMCs or a T cell subset sorted from them (not recorded which). The receptor source for this set is a man aged 18-30 years who had mild COVID-19 (a few samples of this study predate the infection). Cell type and time point are not known.

This clonotype was found a few times. The CDR3 bases are TGTGCCAGCAGCTCGGGACGGCCCTACAATGAGCAGTTCTTC. Translating it yields CASSSGRPYNEQFF. J is TRBJ2-1 and V is TRBV9, with D possibly called TRBD1 or TRBD2 (5 bases each). Germline CDR1 SGDLS, CDR2 YYNGEE. Between the trimmed V and J ends, which lost 4 bases and 2 bases, there was a span of 10 bases. This CDR3 contains 14 residues.

V and J are TRBV20-1 and TRBJ1-5; weak D call: TRBD1 (6 bases). The V and J ends lost 6 bases and 3 bases respectively, with 18 bases between them. This CDR3 has 15 amino acids. CDR1 and CDR2 from the germline V gene are DFQATT and SNEGSKA (reference sequence). The chain's CDR3 is CSANEGGGFNQPQHF. The CDR3 DNA reads as TGCAGTGCCAACGAAGGGGGAGGCTTCAATCAGCCCCAGCATTTT.

The sample holds a few counts of this clonotype. V usage is TRBV5-1 and J usage is TRBJ1-1, with D unclear. Germline CDR1 reads SGHRS; CDR2 reads YFSETQ. With 1 base removed from V and 0 bases from J, the gap between germline ends came to 7 bases. The CDR3 runs 14 residues. The CDR3 DNA reads TGCGCCAGCAGCTTGTACGGTCTGAACACTGAAGCTTTCTTT. As protein: CASSLYGLNTEAFF.

The chain is built from TRBV12-3 or TRBV12-4 and TRBJ1-6; D is perhaps TRBD1 (6 bases). Trimming removed 4 bases from V and 5 bases from J, with 9 bases in between. The CDR3 has 14 amino acids. CDR3 in DNA: TGTGCCAGCAGTTCTACAGGGAATAATTCACCCCTCCACTTT. Translation: CASSSTGNNSPLHF.

This clonotype was counted between two and nine times. The rearrangement uses TRBV20-1 and TRBJ2-1; 11 bases map to TRBD2. V trimming: 1 base; J trimming: 8 bases; junction bases outside the gene matches: 7. CDR3 length: 15 residues. Germline V gene data show CDR1 as DFQATT and CDR2 as SNEGSKA (reference sequence). The CDR3 protein is CSARVSGGAQHEQFF. Here the CDR3 DNA reads TGCAGTGCTAGAGTTAGCGGGGGGGCCCAACATGAGCAGTTCTTC.

The chain is built from TRBV15 and TRBJ2-5; no clear D gene. V was cut by 3 bases and J by 2 bases, with 4 bases left in between. The CDR3 covers 12 residues. Germline V gene sequence: CDR1 LNHNV, CDR2 YYDKDF (reference sequence). This CDR3 is CATSRPQETQYF. CDR3 nucleotide sequence: TGTGCCACCAGCAGGCCGCAAGAGACCCAGTACTTC. Using reference TRBV15 and TRBJ2-5 for the parts outside the CDR3, the full variable domain is DAMVIQNPRYQVTQFGKPVTLSCSQTLNHNVMYWYQQKSSQAPKLLFHYYDKDFNNEADTPDNFQSRRPNTSFCFLDIRSPGLGDTAMYLCATSRPQETQYFGPGTRLLVL.

The rearrangement links TRBV7-8 to TRBJ2-1; 7 nucleotides align to TRBD1. Germline CDR1 and CDR2: SGHVS and FQNEAQ. Losses at the gene ends were 11 bases for V and 1 base for J; bases not matched to a gene: 5. The CDR3 is made up of 13 amino acids. This CDR3 reads CACSRGSYNEQFF. The CDR3 nucleotides are TGTGCCTGCTCCAGGGGGTCCTACAATGAGCAGTTCTTC.

V and J are TRBV5-1 and TRBJ2-7; TRBD2 matches at 13 bases. The V gene end was trimmed by 4 bases and the J gene end by 6 bases; junction bases not matched to a gene: 4. This CDR3 is 14 amino acids long. Germline assignment: CDR1 SGHRS and CDR2 YFSETQ. The CDR3 is CASSIGLAGAEQYV. CDR3 nucleotide sequence: TGCGCCAGCAGCATAGGACTAGCGGGGGCCGAGCAGTACGTC.

V is TRBV7-7 and J is TRBJ2-1; unclear D gene. This CDR3 is 15 amino acids long. The V gene lost 4 bases and the J gene lost 4 bases, with 14 bases spanning the gap. Germline CDR1 reads SSHAT; CDR2 reads FNYEAQ (reference sequence). The CDR3 protein is CASSSDLSYYNEQFF. DNA of the CDR3: TGTGCCAGCAGCTCAGACTTATCTTATTACAATGAGCAGTTCTTC. Drawing the rest from reference TRBV7-7 and TRBJ2-1, the complete variable domain is GAGVSQSPRYKVTKRGQDVTLRCDPISSHATLYWYQQALGQGPEFLTYFNYEAQPDKSGLPSDRFSAERPEGSISTLTIQRTEQRDSAMYRCASSSDLSYYNEQFFGPGTRLTVL.

This clonotype was observed a few times. The gene calls are TRBV6-5 and TRBJ1-6, with TRBD1 as a possible D gene (5 bases). Trimming left V 2 bases short and J 10 bases short, with 12 bases between. The V gene's germline CDR1 is MNHEY and CDR2 SVGAGI. This CDR3 spans 14 amino acids. CDR3 in amino acids: CASSYQGPRSPLHF. DNA for the CDR3: TGTGCCAGCAGTTACCAGGGACCAAGATCACCCCTCCACTTT.

This chain connects TRBV24-1 to TRBJ2-3; TRBD2 agrees at 16 bases. CDR1 and CDR2 from the germline V gene are KGHDR and SFDVKD. With V trimmed by 4 bases and J by 5 bases, 11 bases remained unmatched. CDR3 size: 19 residues. The CDR3 loop reads CATSEAGTSGGARRDTQYF. CDR3 DNA: TGTGCCACCAGTGAAGCCGGGACTAGCGGGGGGGCCCGGAGAGATACGCAGTATTTT.

This rearrangement joins TRBV2 to TRBJ2-4; 7 nucleotides match TRBD1. This CDR3 has 13 amino acids. Germline loops: CDR1 SNHLY, CDR2 FYNNEI. The ends lost 6 bases at V and 8 bases at J; junction bases unmatched: 7. CDR3 sequence reads: CASSADRLDIQYF. CDR3 nucleotide sequence: TGTGCCAGCAGCGCGGACAGGTTAGACATTCAGTACTTC.

V gene TRBV11-2 combines with J gene TRBJ2-7, with TRBD1 matching 8 bases. Germline V gene data show CDR1 as SGHAT and CDR2 as FQNNGV. The CDR3 is made up of 14 amino acids. J gave up 2 bases and V 7 bases, and 7 bases lay outside the gene matches. This chain's CDR3 is CASNRGSGTYEQYF. The CDR3 nucleotides are TGTGCCAGCAACAGGGGGAGTGGGACCTACGAGCAGTACTTC.

The rearrangement joins TRBV20-1 to TRBJ1-1; D might be TRBD1 (5 bases). The V and J ends lost 6 bases and 11 bases respectively, with 25 bases between them. The CDR3 totals 14 residues. Germline V gives CDR1 DFQATT, CDR2 SNEGSKA (reference sequence). CDR3 in amino acids: CSAESSGWGERAFF. The CDR3 coding sequence is TGCAGTGCGGAGAGCTCAGGGTGGGGGGAAAGGGCTTTCTTT.

V gene TRBV12-3 or TRBV12-4 combines with J gene TRBJ1-1, with 9 bases aligning to TRBD1. Unmatched junction bases numbered 7, after V lost 4 bases and J lost 1 base. The CDR3 sequence is 16 residues long. The DNA for the CDR3 is TGTGCCAGCAGTTGGGGACAGGGACTGAAGAACACTGAAGCTTTCTTT. Protein: CASSWGQGLKNTEAFF.

This clonotype turned up a few times. The chain joins TRBV27 to TRBJ2-1, with 7 bases that match TRBD2. This CDR3 is built from 15 residues. Per germline, CDR1 MNHEY and CDR2 SMNVEV (reference sequence). Trimming at V came to 3 bases and at J to 4 bases, leaving 6 bases not matched to a gene. The CDR3 region is CASSFLAAGYNEQFF. In DNA, the CDR3 is TGTGCCAGCAGTTTTCTAGCGGCCGGATACAATGAGCAGTTCTTC.

This clonotype was recorded a few times. This rearrangement joins TRBV7-8 to TRBJ2-6, with D possibly being TRBD2 (6 bases). There are 16 residues in the CDR3. The V end was cut by 1 base, the J end by 3 bases, with 10 bases between. The germline CDR1 and CDR2 sequences are SGHVS and FQNEAQ. CDR3 in DNA: TGTGCCAGCAGCTTAGTGCCGGGGGTTGGGGCCAACGTCCTGACTTTC. Its protein product is CASSLVPGVGANVLTF.

The rearrangement joins TRBV7-9 to TRBJ2-7; D not resolved. This CDR3 region has 15 residues. V was shortened by 1 base and J by 2 bases, with 12 bases between the two germline ends. Germline loops: CDR1 SEHNR, CDR2 FQNEAQ (reference sequence). The CDR3 nucleotides are TGTGCCAGCAGCTTAGGGCCAGCCCCACCCTACGAGCAGTACGTC. This codes for CASSLGPAPPYEQYV.